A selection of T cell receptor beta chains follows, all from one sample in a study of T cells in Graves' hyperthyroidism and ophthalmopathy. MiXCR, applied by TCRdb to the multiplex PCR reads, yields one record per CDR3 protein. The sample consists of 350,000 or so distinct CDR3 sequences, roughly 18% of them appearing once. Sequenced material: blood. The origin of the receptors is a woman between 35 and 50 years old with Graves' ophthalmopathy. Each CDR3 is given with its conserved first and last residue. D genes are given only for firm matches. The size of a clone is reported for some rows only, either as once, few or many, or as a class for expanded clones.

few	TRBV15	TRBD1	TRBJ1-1	TGTGCCACCAGCAGACGAGGACAGGGAAGCGGGAAAGCTGAAGCTTTCTTT	CATSRRGQGSGKAEAFF
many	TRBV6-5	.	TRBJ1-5	TGTGCCAGCAGTTACTCGGTGAGAGGGCGAGGTCAGCCCCAGCATTTT	CASSYSVRGRGQPQHF
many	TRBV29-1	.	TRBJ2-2	TGCAGCGTTGATACCGGAGGAACCGGGGAGCTGTTTTTT	CSVDTGGTGELFF
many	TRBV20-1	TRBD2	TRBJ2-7	TGCAGTCCGCCCCCGGGACTAGCGGGAGGGCTTTCCTACGAGCAGTACTTC	CSPPPGLAGGLSYEQYF
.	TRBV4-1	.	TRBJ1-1	TGCGCCAGCAGCCAAGTCTGGGCGGGGCGACGAATGAAAGCTTTCTTT	CASSQVWAGRRMKAFF
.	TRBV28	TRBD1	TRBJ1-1	TGTGCCAGCAGTTCATCCCGGGACAGGGTAACTGAAGCTTTCTTT	CASSSSRDRVTEAFF
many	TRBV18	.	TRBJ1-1	TGTGCCAGCTCACGCGAGGCCGGCACTGAAGCTTTCTTT	CASSREAGTEAFF
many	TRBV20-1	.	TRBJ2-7	TGCCCCGGACTTTCAGGGTACGAGCAGTACTTC	CPGLSGYEQYF
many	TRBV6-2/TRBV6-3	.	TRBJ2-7	TGTGCCAGCGGCCTACGCGGCAGGGGGGCCTCCTACGAGCAGTACTTC	CASGLRGRGASYEQYF
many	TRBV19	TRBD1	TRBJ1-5	TGTGCCAGTAGTAAAGGGGGCGCGGAGAATCAGCCCCAGCATTTT	CASSKGGAENQPQHF